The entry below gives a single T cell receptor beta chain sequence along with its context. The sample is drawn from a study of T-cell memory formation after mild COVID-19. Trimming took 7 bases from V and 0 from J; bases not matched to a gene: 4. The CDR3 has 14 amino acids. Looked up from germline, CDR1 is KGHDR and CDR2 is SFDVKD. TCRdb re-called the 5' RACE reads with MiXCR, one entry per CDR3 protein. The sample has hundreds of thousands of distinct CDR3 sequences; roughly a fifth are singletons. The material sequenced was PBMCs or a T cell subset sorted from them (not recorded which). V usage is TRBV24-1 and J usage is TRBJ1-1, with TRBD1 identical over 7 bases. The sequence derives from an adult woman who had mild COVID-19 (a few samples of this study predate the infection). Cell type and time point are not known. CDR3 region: CATRLQGLNTEAFF. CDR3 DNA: TGTGCCACCAGACTACAGGGGTTGAACACTGAAGCTTTCTTT.